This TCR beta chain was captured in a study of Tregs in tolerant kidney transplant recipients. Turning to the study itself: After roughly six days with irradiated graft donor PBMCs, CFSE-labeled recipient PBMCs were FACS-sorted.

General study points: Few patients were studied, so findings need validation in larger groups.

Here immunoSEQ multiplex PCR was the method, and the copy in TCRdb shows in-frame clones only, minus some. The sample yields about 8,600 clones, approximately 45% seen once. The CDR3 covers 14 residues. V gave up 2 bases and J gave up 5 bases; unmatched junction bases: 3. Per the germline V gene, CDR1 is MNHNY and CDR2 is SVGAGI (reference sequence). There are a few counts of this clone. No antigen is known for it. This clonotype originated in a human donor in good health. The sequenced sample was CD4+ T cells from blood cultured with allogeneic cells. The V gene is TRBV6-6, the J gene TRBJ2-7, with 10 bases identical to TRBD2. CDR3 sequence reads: CASSYRLAGNEQYF. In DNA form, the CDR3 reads TGTGCCAGCAGTTACCGACTAGCGGGCAACGAGCAGTACTTC.